This T cell receptor (beta chain) was identified during a study of blood T cell repertoires in COVID-19. About the research overall: Acute and convalescent COVID-19 samples came from the United States, Italy and Spain. In each case, the material was cDNA or gDNA derived from T cells, B-cell-depleted T cells, or PBMCs.

The germline V and J ends were trimmed by 7 bases and 2 bases, with 14 bases remaining between them. The CDR3 totals 14 residues. Germline V gene sequence: CDR1 MNHEY, CDR2 SVGAGI. In the source study's methods: Scientists estimated how many nucleated cells there were by amplifying reference gene primers. Libraries were prepared by immunoSEQ multiplex PCR; TCRdb keeps only in-frame clonotypes and omits some of them. The V and J calls and the clone size are those of that table, but D and trimming were determined from the DNA. The sample holds roughly 17,000 clones, 80% to 90% seen once. The chain uses TRBV6-5 and TRBJ1-1, with D tentatively TRBD1 (5 bases). Sequences were obtained from peripheral blood. The TCR comes from an elderly man with acute or convalescent COVID-19. CDR3 nucleotide sequence: TGTGCCAGCACGGAGGGGCCGCATAACACTGAAGCTTTCTTT. Its protein is CASTEGPHNTEAFF.